These 6 T cell receptor beta chains originate from one sample sequenced in a study of blood T cell repertoires in COVID-19. TCRdb's copy holds only in-frame clones and misses some; the assay was immunoSEQ multiplex PCR. The repertoire holds tens of thousands of clones, with around 87% as singletons. Sequenced sample: peripheral blood. Receptors originate from a male donor with acute or convalescent COVID-19.

This clone was found once. The V call is TRBV7-8, the J call TRBJ1-5; 10 nucleotides align to TRBD1. The CDR3 is 16 amino acids. Germline V gives CDR1 SGHVS, CDR2 FQNEAQ. V shed 1 base and J 6 bases; nucleotides not matched to a gene: 6. CDR3 sequence reads: CASSLGRQGASQPQHF. The DNA of the CDR3 is TGTGCCAGCAGCTTAGGGCGACAGGGGGCTAGTCAGCCCCAGCATTTT.

The chain joins TRBV5-1 to TRBJ1-2; D is possibly TRBD1 (6 bases). The V end lost 6 bases, the J end lost 7 bases, and 19 bases lay between the germline ends. The germline gives CDR1 SGHRS, CDR2 YFSETQ. The CDR3 runs 14 residues. The CDR3 bases are TGCGCCAGCACCGGAGGGGGAGGGGAGTCTGGCTACACCTTC. Its translation: CASTGGGGESGYTF.

The rearrangement joins TRBV5-1 to TRBJ1-1; TRBD1 matches 7 bases. The CDR3 consists of 15 residues. The junction had 9 bases not matched to a gene; V was cut back by 3 bases and J by 4 bases. The germline CDR1 and CDR2 sequences are SGHRS and YFSETQ. DNA of the CDR3: TGCGCCAGCAGCTCTTCGGGACAGCTGCCCACTGAAGCTTTCTTT. It specifies CASSSSGQLPTEAFF.

This chain joins TRBV6-4 and TRBJ2-5, with 10 bases aligning to TRBD2. Germline trimming cut 2 bases from V and 2 bases from J; bases unmatched to any gene: 20. Germline CDR1 MRHNA, CDR2 SNTAGT. The CDR3 is 21 residues long. CDR3 nucleotide sequence: TGTGCCAGCAGTGACCCCAGGGGGCTTTCTAGCGGGGGTAAAAGACAAGAGACCCAGTACTTC. Protein: CASSDPRGLSSGGKRQETQYF.

The V gene is TRBV5-1, the J gene TRBJ2-5; 8 bases map to TRBD2. This CDR3 is built from 15 residues. Germline V lookup: CDR1 SGHRS, CDR2 YFSETQ. V gave up 6 bases and J gave up 2 bases; unmatched junction bases: 9. CDR3 nucleotides: TGCGCCAGCACGGGGGGGCAGGGCGTTCAAGAGACCCAGTACTTC. This encodes CASTGGQGVQETQYF.

The sample holds one count of this clone. The chain couples TRBV14 to TRBJ1-4; D may be TRBD1 (5 bases). Germline-derived CDR1 and CDR2 are SGHDN and FVKESK. V was cut by 2 bases and J by 5 bases, with 12 bases left in between. CDR3 size: 15 residues. CDR3 sequence (DNA): TGTGCCAGCAGCCAATTAGCAGGGATGAATGAAAAACTGTTTTTT. It yields the protein CASSQLAGMNEKLFF.